This is a list of T cell receptor beta chains from one sample in a study of blood T cells in healthy people across ages. One entry per CDR3 protein results from TCRdb running MiXCR on the 5' RACE reads. The sample contains roughly 1.4 million distinct CDR3 sequences, 59% of which appear only once. Material: blood. Receptor source: a man younger than 30 in good health. The conserved cysteine and the conserved F or W are not part of the CDR3 here.

j_gene,v_gene,CDR3aa
TRBJ2-3,TRBV20-1,SLQGSTDTQY
TRBJ2-7,TRBV20-1,SADGLAGDEQY
TRBJ2-3,TRBV4-1,ASSQPSSVDSDTQY
TRBJ1-4,TRBV12-3/TRBV12-4,ASSRKGGEKLF
-,TRBV6-2/TRBV6-3,ASSYEGEGYNEQY
TRBJ2-5,TRBV7-9,ASSLGRGWETQY
TRBJ2-3,TRBV27,ASSLKRSTDTQY
TRBJ2-7,TRBV4-1,ASSYRGTSGSYEQY
TRBJ2-2,TRBV4-2,ASSRDSNTGELF
TRBJ2-7,TRBV29-1,SVELTSGTPYEQY
-,TRBV7-2,ASSQSGGGETQY
TRBJ2-1,TRBV2,ASQRQREAPSSYNEQF
TRBJ2-7,TRBV2,ASTAQGLANEQY
TRBJ2-7,TRBV6-2/TRBV6-3,ASKDGQGGTYEQY
TRBJ2-7,TRBV4-2,ASSQDLIAEDEQY
TRBJ1-1,TRBV4-1,ASSQDRYGGTEAF
TRBJ1-1,TRBV2,ASRAKQGAGTEAF
TRBJ2-3,TRBV7-2,ASSLVHTDTQY
TRBJ2-1,TRBV4-1,ASSLREGGEQF
TRBJ2-7,TRBV7-9,ASSLVTGNGEQY
TRBJ2-5,TRBV24-1,ATSDLWGVEQY
TRBJ1-2,TRBV15,ATSRENNYGYT
TRBJ2-5,TRBV6-5,ASSYGGLQETQY
TRBJ2-1,TRBV7-9,ASSPSIHEQF
TRBJ2-7,TRBV10-3,AISDKDRDKTYEQY
TRBJ2-7,TRBV5-6,ASSYARLASYEQY
TRBJ2-7,TRBV28,ASSLWDRGNEQY
TRBJ2-2,TRBV7-8,ASSLEVPDNTGELF
TRBJ1-5,TRBV6-2/TRBV6-3,ASREQGLSNQPQH
TRBJ2-7,TRBV5-1,ASAGTLSSYEQY
TRBJ2-3,TRBV5-1,ASSLELAVDTQY
TRBJ2-5,TRBV7-2,ASSLGLAGQETQY
TRBJ2-7,TRBV10-2,ASRRFNNRVDEQY
TRBJ2-1,TRBV25-1,ASSAPRGSFSLSYNEQF
TRBJ2-3,TRBV20-1,SVGGRAPDTQY